This passage covers 10 T cell receptor beta chains from one sample sequenced in a study of T cell repertoires in cytomegalovirus infection. TCRdb reprocessed the reads via MiXCR and lists one record per CDR3 protein. The top ten clones hold around 18% of a sample with tens of thousands of distinct CDR3 sequences, approximately 20% of them seen once. Their antigens are not known. Specimen: PBMCs, sequenced either directly or after in vitro stimulation (not recorded which). Receptors were obtained from a human donor in good health (CMV status not recorded). Some clones in this sample may be carry-over from other donors' samples.

This clonotype was observed a handful of times. This chain connects TRBV28 to TRBJ2-7; D call uncertain. V gave up 6 bases and J gave up 2 bases, with 14 bases separating them. The germline gives CDR1 MDHEN, CDR2 SYDVKM. The CDR3 consists of 14 residues. Here the CDR3 reads CASSPAINAYEQYF. CDR3 nucleotide sequence: TGTGCCAGCAGCCCAGCGATAAACGCCTACGAGCAGTACTTC. Together with reference TRBV28 and TRBJ2-7, the CDR3 gives the full variable domain: DVKVTQSSRYLVKRTGEKVFLECVQDMDHENMFWYRQDPGLGLRLIYFSYDVKMKEKGDIPEGYSVSREKKERFSLILESASTNQTSMYLCASSPAINAYEQYFGPGTRLTVT.

This clonotype was recorded many times. The DNA for the CDR3 is TGTGCCAGCAGTCAGACAGGGACCTACGAGCAGTACTTC. Protein: CASSQTGTYEQYF. The rearrangement links TRBV27 to TRBJ2-7; 7 bases are a match to TRBD1. Germline V lookup: CDR1 MNHEY, CDR2 SMNVEV (reference sequence). The CDR3 has 13 residues. The V and J ends lost 5 bases and 2 bases, in that order; junction bases with no gene match: 3.

Ten or more counts support this clonotype. This chain joins TRBV7-2 and TRBJ1-1; TRBD1 agrees at 8 bases. The CDR3 runs to 15 residues. Losses at the gene ends were 3 bases for V and 5 bases for J; bases not matched to a gene: 8. Germline V CDR1 and CDR2: SGHTA, FQGNSA. The CDR3 DNA reads as TGTGCCAGCAGCTTTCAAACAGGGGGTCGTACTGAAGCTTTCTTT. As protein: CASSFQTGGRTEAFF.

This clonotype showed up many times. The chain employs TRBV28 and TRBJ2-7; D might be TRBD1 or TRBD2, each matching 5 bases. Germline V gene lookup returns CDR1 MDHEN and CDR2 SYDVKM. This CDR3 region has 23 residues. V was cut by 5 bases and J by 2 bases, with 40 bases left in between. As DNA, the CDR3 is TGTGCCAGCAGTACCACAGCCTGGCCTAGTCCCCCCCACTGGGGGACCTATCCCTACGAGCAGTACTTC. Residues: CASSTTAWPSPPHWGTYPYEQYF.

The gene calls are TRBV7-6 and TRBJ2-5; D gene ambiguous. Germline V gene data show CDR1 as SGHVS and CDR2 as FNYEAQ. This CDR3 is built from 14 residues. V lost 2 bases, J lost 5 bases, and 12 bases lay in between. For the CDR3, the DNA is TGTGCCAGCAGCTTAATGTACGCCGGGGAGACCCAGTACTTC. Protein sequence: CASSLMYAGETQYF. Full variable domain (outside the CDR3, taken from reference TRBV7-6 and TRBJ2-5): GAGVSQSPRYKVTKRGQDVALRCDPISGHVSLYWYRQALGQGPEFLTYFNYEAQQDKSGLPNDRFSAERPEGSISTLTIQRTEQRDSAMYRCASSLMYAGETQYFGPGTRLLVL.

The J gene is TRBJ1-4, the V gene TRBV12-5; D not certain. Trimming took 2 bases from V and 3 from J, leaving 10 bases between them. The CDR3 extends over 15 amino acids. From germline, CDR1 is LGHNT and CDR2 FRNRAP. The CDR3 bases are TGTGCTAGTGGTTTGCGGCTCGGGGCTAATGAAAAACTGTTTTTT. Translating gives CASGLRLGANEKLFF.

This chain links TRBV16 with TRBJ2-1, with D unclear. Germline V gene lookup returns CDR1 KGHSY and CDR2 FQNENV. This CDR3 is built from 14 residues. Trimming removed 0 bases from V and 6 bases from J, with 9 bases in between. The CDR3, as DNA: TGTGCCAGCAGCCAATCGGCTAGTACCAATGAGCAGTTCTTC. This codes for CASSQSASTNEQFF.

The V gene is TRBV7-2, the J gene TRBJ2-5; D unclear. The CDR3 loop spans 13 amino acids. Germline V gene data show CDR1 as SGHTA and CDR2 as FQGNSA. The V end lost 3 bases, the J end lost 5 bases, and 10 bases lay between the germline ends. CDR3: CASSFRMSETQYF. In DNA form, the CDR3 reads TGTGCCAGCAGCTTTAGGATGAGTGAGACCCAGTACTTC.

In its sample, this clonotype was seen many times. The chain couples TRBV7-6 to TRBJ1-6; D is possibly TRBD1 (5 bases). V lost 1 base to trimming and J lost 8 bases, with 12 bases between them. The CDR3 sequence is 15 residues long. Germline CDR1 SGHVS, CDR2 FNYEAQ. The CDR3 sequence: CASSLGGRADSPLHF. CDR3 coding DNA: TGTGCCAGCAGCTTAGGTGGCAGGGCCGATTCACCCCTCCACTTT.

This clonotype has a handful of counts. The V gene is TRBV29-1, the J gene TRBJ2-3; D remains unclear. The germline CDR1 and CDR2 sequences are SQVTM and ANQGSEA. This CDR3 has 15 amino acids. V lost 0 bases and J lost 0, with 10 bases in between. For the CDR3, the DNA is TGCAGCGTTGAAGAGGCAGATCAGAGCACAGATACGCAGTATTTT. Translating it yields CSVEEADQSTDTQYF.